The source of this T cell receptor (beta chain) is a study of cytomegalovirus exposure and HLA in healthy donors. Study-wide results and caveats: Most CMV-associated TCR beta chains were later found to appear HLA-restricted. Owing to their indistinguishability, certain V segments, notably TRBV6-2 and TRBV6-3, were excluded. In vitro experiments confirmed that a few CMV-associated chains were specific for CMV antigens.

V lost 6 bases, J lost 5 bases, and 8 bases lay in between. Germline CDR1 reads MNHEY; CDR2 reads SVGAGI. This CDR3 comprises 12 residues. Note on this clone: Its matching antigen is unknown.

13 Jbeta primers and 60 Vbeta primers were used for the PCR. Profiling relied on immunoSEQ multiplex PCR, and the TCRdb table lists in-frame clones only, not all of them. The sample includes over 95,000 clones, over 65% of them seen just once. The specimen was PBMCs. The clonotype was recovered from a female donor in good health and CMV-seronegative. This rearrangement joins TRBV6-5 to TRBJ2-1; a weak D match, TRBD2 (5 bases). Here the CDR3 reads CASSGLNNEQFF. CDR3 nucleotides: TGTGCCAGCAGCGGACTCAACAATGAGCAGTTCTTC.